The rows below give T cell receptor beta chains drawn from one sample of a study of T cell changes during pregnancy in multiple sclerosis. Sequencing was performed with immunoSEQ multiplex PCR; in TCRdb, only in-frame clones are kept and a portion is missing. The sample yields 90,000 or so clones, 91% seen once. The sample consisted of PBMCs, taken in the first trimester of pregnancy. Source of these receptors: a female donor in good health, serving as a control in a pregnancy study. Some clones in this sample may be carry-over from other donors' samples. Both conserved end residues are trimmed from each CDR3. The D gene is left open where the match is weak. Rows give clone size only sometimes, using once, few, many, or a class for an expanded clone.

V	D	length	size	CDR3
TRBV9	-	13	-	ASSVGGGSGNTIY
TRBV29-1	-	14	-	SVSGGGHRDNYGYT
TRBV28	TRBD2	12	-	ASSLRLAGTEQF
TRBV7-9	-	11	-	ASSDGTGKGYT
TRBV7-6	-	12	-	ASSLVGETGELF
TRBV14	TRBD1	12	-	ASSQHRGAETQY
TRBV4-3	TRBD2	13	-	ASSFSTSGRNEQY
TRBV4-1	TRBD1	14	-	ASSQDQGTGGEKLF
TRBV4-3	-	14	-	ASSQDAYPTSYEQY
TRBV23-1	-	14	-	ASRKVGRMNNQPQH
TRBV9	-	10	-	ASSVSTTEAF
TRBV7-2	-	12	-	ASSARYSGDTQY
TRBV25-1	-	14	-	ASSAPPGTTNNEQF
TRBV28	TRBD1	12	-	ASSTGQGAEKLF
TRBV7-2	-	12	-	ASSLAGGSYGYT
TRBV7-8	TRBD1	13	-	ASSADRGMFETQY
TRBV19	-	13	-	ASSSDGRDGEKLF
TRBV4-2	TRBD2	15	-	ASSQERASGYSYEQY
TRBV10-1	-	13	-	ASSILAECTDTQY
TRBV11-2	-	13	-	ASSLAGSGANVLT
TRBV5-1	TRBD2	11	-	ASRWTSEDTQY
TRBV4-1	TRBD1	11	-	ASSQDGTVGQY
TRBV6-6	-	10	-	ASSRPGYEQY
TRBV5-6	-	14	-	ASSRPRGATNEKLF
TRBV14	-	12	-	ASSRGVYNYGYT
TRBV4-3	-	14	-	ASSQADSSGANVLT
TRBV11-3	TRBD2	14	-	ASSLGALAGVYEQF
TRBV4-1	-	13	-	ASSQDRGVEETQY
TRBV9	-	13	-	ASSVYGGPQETQY
TRBV2	-	11	few	ASSGTQDSPLH
TRBV5-4	TRBD1	11	once	ASSYRGNYEQY
TRBV2	TRBD1	12	-	AIGDREVPDTQY
TRBV7-9	TRBD1	10	-	ASSLTGVEQY
TRBV19	-	12	-	ASSKYRDGAEAF
TRBV6-6	TRBD1	14	-	ASSALRQGKDYGYT
TRBV6-5	TRBD2	11	-	ASRGTSGVEQY
TRBV15	TRBD1	12	-	ATSRGQGFTEAF
TRBV7-9	-	13	-	ASSGGDGPSYEQY
TRBV10-3	-	11	-	AISEYEQSPLH
TRBV6-5	-	14	-	ASSYGAQGMNDGYT
TRBV13	-	12	-	ASSLQGYNTEAF
TRBV19	TRBD2	13	-	ASNLGLAGYNEQF
TRBV28	-	10	-	ASSLGTPEAF
TRBV7-2	TRBD2	15	-	ASSLTGLAGSTDTQY
TRBV6-5	TRBD1	12	-	ASSRTGGVYEQY